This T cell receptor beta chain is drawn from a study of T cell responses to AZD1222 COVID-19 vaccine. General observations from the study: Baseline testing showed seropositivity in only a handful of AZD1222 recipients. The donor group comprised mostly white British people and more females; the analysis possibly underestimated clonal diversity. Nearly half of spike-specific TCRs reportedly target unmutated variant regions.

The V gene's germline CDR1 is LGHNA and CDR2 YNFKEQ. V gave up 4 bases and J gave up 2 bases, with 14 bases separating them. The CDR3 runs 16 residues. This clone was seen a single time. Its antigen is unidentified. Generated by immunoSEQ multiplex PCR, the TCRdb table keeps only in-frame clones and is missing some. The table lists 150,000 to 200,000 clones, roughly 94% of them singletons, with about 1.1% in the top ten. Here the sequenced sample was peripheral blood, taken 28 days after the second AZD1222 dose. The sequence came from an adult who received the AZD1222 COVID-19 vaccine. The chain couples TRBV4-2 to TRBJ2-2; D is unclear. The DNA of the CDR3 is TGTGCCAGCAGCCCCAGTGACTTTCGTAACACCGGGGAGCTGTTTTTT. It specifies CASSPSDFRNTGELFF.